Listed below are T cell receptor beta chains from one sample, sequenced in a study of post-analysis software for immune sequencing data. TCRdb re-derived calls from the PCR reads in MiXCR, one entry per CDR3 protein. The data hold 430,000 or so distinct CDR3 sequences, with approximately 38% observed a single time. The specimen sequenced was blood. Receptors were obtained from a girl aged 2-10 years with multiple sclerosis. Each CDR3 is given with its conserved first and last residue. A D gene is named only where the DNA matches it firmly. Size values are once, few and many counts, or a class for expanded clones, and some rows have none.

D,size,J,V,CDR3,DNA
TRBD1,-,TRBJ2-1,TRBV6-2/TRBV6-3,CASSFGQGSASEQFF,TGTGCCAGCAGTTTTGGACAGGGGTCGGCATCAGAGCAGTTCTTC
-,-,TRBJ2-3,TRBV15,CATSRVITDTQYF,TGTGCCACCAGCCGGGTTATCACAGATACGCAGTATTTT
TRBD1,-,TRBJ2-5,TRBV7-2,CASSFPQGARETQYF,TGTGCCAGCAGCTTTCCACAGGGGGCGCGGGAGACCCAGTACTTC
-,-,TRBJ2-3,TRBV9,CASSVSPGTRGDTQYF,TGTGCCAGCAGCGTCTCCCCCGGGACGAGAGGTGATACGCAGTATTTT
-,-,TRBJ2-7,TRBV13,CASSLGRDGYNEQYF,TGTGCCAGCAGCTTGGGGCGGGACGGGTACAATGAGCAGTACTTC
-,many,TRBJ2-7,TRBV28,CASSLSPYEQYF,TGTGCCAGCAGTTTAAGTCCCTACGAGCAGTACTTC
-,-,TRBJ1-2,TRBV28,CASSLDGALPPGVSGYTF,TGTGCCAGCAGTTTGGATGGGGCCCTTCCGCCGGGCGTGAGCGGCTACACCTTC
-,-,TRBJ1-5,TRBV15,CATSKGRTSNQPQHF,TGTGCCACCAGCAAAGGACGGACTAGCAATCAGCCCCAGCATTTT
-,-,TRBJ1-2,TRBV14,CASSRVQGLVAGYTF,TGTGCCAGCAGTCGGGTACAGGGTTTGGTTGCTGGCTACACCTTC
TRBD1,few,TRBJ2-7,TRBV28,CASSQQGSSTYEQYF,TGTGCCAGCAGTCAACAGGGGTCATCGACCTACGAGCAGTACTTC
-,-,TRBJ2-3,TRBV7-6,CASSPLRGIGEDTQYF,TGTGCCAGCAGCCCCTTAAGGGGGATCGGGGAAGATACGCAGTATTTT
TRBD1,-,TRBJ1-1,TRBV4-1,CASSQVAGGENTEAFF,TGCGCCAGCAGCCAAGTGGCAGGGGGAGAGAACACTGAAGCTTTCTTT
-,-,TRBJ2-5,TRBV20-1,CSVWRGSETQYF,TGCAGTGTTTGGAGGGGGTCAGAGACCCAGTACTTC
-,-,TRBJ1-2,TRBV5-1,CASRRSTAANYGYTF,TGCGCCAGTAGGAGATCGACAGCAGCTAACTATGGCTACACCTTC
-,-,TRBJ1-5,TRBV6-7,CASSRGRYSNQPQHF,TGTGCCAGCAGTCGGGGACGATATAGCAATCAGCCCCAGCATTTT
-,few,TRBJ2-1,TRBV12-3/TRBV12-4,CASSFLVLSYNEQFF,TGTGCCAGCAGTTTCTTGGTACTCTCCTACAATGAGCAGTTCTTC
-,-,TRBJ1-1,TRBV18,CTSSPRPPRTEAFF,TGTACCAGCTCACCGCGTCCCCCGAGGACTGAAGCTTTCTTT
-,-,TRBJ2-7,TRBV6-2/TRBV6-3,CASSYVQGKGNYEQYF,TGTGCCAGCAGTTACGTCCAGGGGAAGGGGAACTACGAGCAGTACTTC